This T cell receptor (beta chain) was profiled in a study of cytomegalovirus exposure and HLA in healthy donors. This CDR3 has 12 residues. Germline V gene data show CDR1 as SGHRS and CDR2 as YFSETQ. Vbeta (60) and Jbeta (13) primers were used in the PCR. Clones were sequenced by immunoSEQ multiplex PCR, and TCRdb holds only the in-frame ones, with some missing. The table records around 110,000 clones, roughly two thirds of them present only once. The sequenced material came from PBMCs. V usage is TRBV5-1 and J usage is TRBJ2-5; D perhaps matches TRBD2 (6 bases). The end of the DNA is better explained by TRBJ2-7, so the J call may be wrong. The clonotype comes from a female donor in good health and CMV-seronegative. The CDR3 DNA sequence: TGCGCCAGCAGATCGGGAGTCTACGAGCAGTACTTC. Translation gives CASRSGVYEQYF.